These 6 T cell receptor beta chains came from one sample sequenced in a study of human T cells and chemical hapten exposure. From the RACE reads, TCRdb called clonotypes with MiXCR, one entry per CDR3 protein. Found here are approximately 400,000 distinct CDR3 sequences, more than 4.5% of them singletons; the top ten hold about 2.2%. The time point was: patch test 1, 2 weeks after DPC sensitization. Treatment noted: therapeutic diphenylcyclopropenone sensitization with weekly scalp DPC. Material: whole blood, obtained in connection with sensitization to the hapten diphenylcyclopropenone (DPC). The source of these receptors is a woman aged 45-65 years with alopecia areata. Some clones in this sample may be carry-over from other donors' samples.

This rearrangement joins TRBV2 to TRBJ1-2; 8 bases are shared with TRBD1. Germline CDR1 is SNHLY and CDR2 is FYNNEI. V shed 5 bases and J 1 base; nucleotides not matched to a gene: 12. The CDR3 totals 17 residues. CDR3 region: CASSYRPGQAFNYGYTF. For the CDR3, the DNA is TGTGCCAGCAGTTATCGGCCGGGACAGGCTTTTAACTATGGCTACACCTTC.

The V gene is TRBV13, the J gene TRBJ1-5; D not certain. The CDR3 covers 12 residues. Trimming removed 7 bases at V and 7 bases at J, with 11 bases between. CDR1 and CDR2 from the germline V gene are PRHDT and FYEKMQ (reference sequence). The CDR3 DNA reads as TGTGCCAGCATAGCCGATACCCAGCCCCAGCATTTT. Its protein product is CASIADTQPQHF.

Note on this clonotype: It may be a read error: a sequence one base away is much more abundant. The chain is built from TRBV2 and TRBJ1-1; the D is unclear. CDR3 length equals 12 residues. Germline assignment: CDR1 SNHLY and CDR2 FYNNEI. V was cut by 5 bases and J by 0 bases, with 4 bases left in between. CDR3 protein: CASSWMNTEAFF. The CDR3, as DNA: TGTGCCAGCAGTTGGATGAACACTGAAGCTTTCTTT.

The sample holds many counts of this clonotype. The gene calls are TRBV29-1 and TRBJ2-3; TRBD2 aligns across 11 bases. The CDR3 contains 15 residues. CDR1 is SQVTM, CDR2 ANQGSEA, per germline. V was pared by 3 bases and J by 0 bases, with 2 bases of the junction left unmatched. The chain's CDR3 is CSVEWTSGSTDTQYF. The CDR3 coding sequence is TGCAGCGTTGAGTGGACTAGCGGGAGCACAGATACGCAGTATTTT.

This clonotype appeared a few times. The V and J genes are TRBV6-1 and TRBJ1-4; 9 bases agree with TRBD1. The CDR3 totals 17 residues. Germline V gene lookup returns CDR1 MNHNS and CDR2 SASEGT. Losses at the gene ends were 2 bases for V and 2 bases for J; bases not matched to a gene: 6. For the CDR3, the DNA is TGTGCCAGCAGTGAATCTGCCGGGACAGGGACTAATGAAAAACTGTTTTTT. Its translation: CASSESAGTGTNEKLFF.

This chain connects TRBV7-2 to TRBJ2-3, with a weak D call TRBD1 (7 bases). Germline V CDR1 and CDR2: SGHTA, FQGNSA. This CDR3 is 17 amino acids long. Deletions cut 0 bases from V and 2 bases from J, with 15 bases between. The CDR3 DNA reads TGTGCCAGCAGCTTAGCGGTGGCAGGGGGGAACACAGATACGCAGTATTTT. It translates to CASSLAVAGGNTDTQYF. Together with reference TRBV7-2 and TRBJ2-3, the CDR3 gives the full variable domain: GAGVSQSPSNKVTEKGKDVELRCDPISGHTALYWYRQSLGQGLEFLIYFQGNSAPDKSGLPSDRFSAERTGGSVSTLTIQRTQQEDSAVYLCASSLAVAGGNTDTQYFGPGTRLTVL.